This T cell receptor (beta chain) emerged from a study of blood T cell repertoires in COVID-19. Using immunoSEQ multiplex PCR, the repertoire was profiled, and TCRdb retains in-frame clones only, with some absent. The data show some 300,000 clones, around 87% seen once. The material sequenced was peripheral blood. The receptor was derived from a woman aged 40-49 years with COVID-19, enrolled during active disease.

The chain's CDR3 is CASSLGIAGGGDTQYF. The CDR3 DNA sequence: TGTGCCAGCAGCTTAGGGATAGCGGGAGGCGGGGATACGCAGTATTTT. This chain connects TRBV7-2 to TRBJ2-3; 10 bases agree with TRBD2. There are 16 residues in the CDR3. After removal of 1 base from V and 6 bases from J, the junction contained 7 bases not matched to a gene. Germline CDR1 is SGHTA and CDR2 is FQGNSA.